This TCR beta chain was captured in a study of sequential checkpoint blockade in melanoma. Looking at the study overall: Each arm's sequence ended with maintenance nivolumab.

The CDR3 runs to 15 residues. J was trimmed by 2 bases and V by 4 bases; bases with no gene match: 7. Germline CDR1 SGHRS, CDR2 YFSETQ. Treatment of the sample: randomized to nivolumab then ipilimumab (arm A) or the reverse (arm B). From thawed PBMCs, live CD3+CD8+ cells negative for CD19 and CD56 were sorted. Sequencing used immunoSEQ multiplex PCR; TCRdb keeps in-frame clones, though not all of them. The table records 25,000 to 35,000 clones, 65% to 90% of them present only once. The receptor was isolated from a human donor with melanoma. The specimen comprised CD8+ T cells sorted from blood (inferred from file names), sampled from a patient given nivolumab and ipilimumab in sequence. The chain carries TRBV5-1 and TRBJ2-7; 9 nucleotides match TRBD1. CDR3 nucleotide sequence: TGCGCCAGCAGCATCGGGACAGGGCCCGCCTACGAGCAGTACTTC. This gives the protein CASSIGTGPAYEQYF.